Included here is one T cell receptor beta chain sequence, with context. Its antigen is still unknown. The source of the sample is a study of T cell repertoires in cytomegalovirus infection. Using its own MiXCR run on the reads, TCRdb lists one record per CDR3 protein. Found here are some 700,000 distinct CDR3 sequences, under 40% of them singletons; the top ten hold under 3.5%. The study, taken as a whole, reports: It was HLA-C-restricted CMV-specific TCR beta clonotypes that dominated the response ex vivo. Identification of carriers of CMV plus the relevant HLA was achieved through cumulative public TCR beta family frequency.

There are 15 residues in the CDR3. Trimming removed 0 bases from V and 6 bases from J, with 16 bases in between. Germline loops: CDR1 SGHRS, CDR2 YFSETQ. The V and J genes are TRBV5-1 and TRBJ2-7; D remains unclear. Material for sequencing was PBMCs. This TCR came from a human donor in good health (CMV status not recorded). Some clones in this sample may be carry-over from other donors' samples. CDR3 DNA: TGCGCCAGCAGCTTGGGGGCCAATCCTACGGCCGAGCAGTACTTC. Amino acids: CASSLGANPTAEQYF.